These T cell receptor beta chains were read from a single sample in a study of T cell changes during pregnancy in multiple sclerosis. The protocol was immunoSEQ multiplex PCR, while the TCRdb copy is restricted to in-frame clones and leaves out a portion. The repertoire holds over 25,000 clones, 75% to 95% seen once, with 6.2% in the top ten. Here the sequenced sample was CD8+ T cells from peripheral blood mononuclear cells, taken before pregnancy. These TCRs come from a female donor with multiple sclerosis, enrolled in a pregnancy study. Both conserved end residues are part of each CDR3. A D gene is named only where the DNA matches it firmly. Size is omitted from some rows. Given values are once, few, many or a class for expanded clones.

j_call | clone_size | d_call | v_call | cdr3_aa | cdr3_nt
TRBJ1-5 | NA | NA | TRBV5-6 | CASRLAGGPQHF | TGTGCCAGCAGGCTTGCGGGGGGGCCCCAGCATTTT
TRBJ1-1 | NA | TRBD1 | TRBV4-1 | CASSQGQGAAEAFF | TGCGCCAGCAGCCAAGGGCAGGGGGCTGCTGAAGCTTTCTTT
TRBJ2-1 | NA | TRBD2 | TRBV6-9 | CASSYTAGGFDNEQFF | TGTGCCAGCAGTTACACAGCGGGAGGATTTGACAATGAGCAGTTCTTC
TRBJ2-1 | NA | NA | TRBV6-4 | CASSDSQGGGEQFF | TGTGCCAGCAGCGATTCACAGGGTGGGGGTGAGCAGTTCTTC
TRBJ2-7 | once | NA | TRBV5-1 | CASSLGGSSYEQYF | TGCGCCAGCAGCTTGGGTGGGAGCTCCTACGAGCAGTACTTC
TRBJ2-5 | NA | NA | TRBV4-1 | CASSQTAEAKTQYF | TGCGCCAGCAGCCAAACGGCTGAGGCGAAGACCCAGTACTTC
TRBJ1-1 | NA | NA | TRBV29-1 | CSVTVMNTEAFF | TGCAGCGTGACAGTAATGAACACTGAAGCTTTCTTT
TRBJ2-1 | NA | NA | TRBV28 | CASSFGRRSYNEQFF | TGTGCCAGCAGTTTTGGGAGGCGTTCCTACAATGAGCAGTTCTTC
TRBJ2-7 | NA | NA | TRBV19 | CASSSSTVYEQYF | TGTGCCAGTAGCTCATCCACAGTCTACGAGCAGTACTTC
TRBJ2-5 | NA | TRBD2 | TRBV7-9 | CASSPSGRGETQYF | TGTGCCAGCAGCCCTAGCGGGAGGGGAGAGACCCAGTACTTC
TRBJ1-1 | NA | NA | TRBV28 | CASSFAAEAFF | TGTGCCAGCAGTTTCGCGGCTGAAGCTTTCTTT
TRBJ2-1 | NA | NA | TRBV4-3 | CASSQDTARYNEQFF | TGCGCCAGCAGCCAAGATACAGCCCGCTACAATGAGCAGTTCTTC
TRBJ2-5 | once | TRBD1 | TRBV4-3 | CASSQDLPRGYQETQYF | TGCGCCAGCAGCCAAGATTTGCCCAGGGGGTACCAAGAGACCCAGTACTTC
TRBJ1-5 | NA | NA | TRBV6-4 | CASMSDSNQPQHF | TGTGCCAGCATGTCAGATAGCAATCAGCCCCAGCATTTT
TRBJ2-3 | NA | NA | TRBV6-4 | CASSETSSSTDTQYF | TGTGCCAGCAGTGAGACTAGTTCTAGCACAGATACGCAGTATTTT
TRBJ2-7 | NA | NA | TRBV29-1 | CSVELQGRNYEQYF | TGCAGCGTTGAACTGCAGGGTCGAAACTACGAGCAGTACTTC
TRBJ2-1 | NA | TRBD1 | TRBV10-1 | CATPGQGLWGQFF | TGCGCCACCCCGGGACAGGGGCTTTGGGGGCAGTTCTTC
TRBJ2-2 | NA | NA | TRBV19 | CASSEQNTGELFF | TGTGCCAGTAGTGAACAGAACACCGGGGAGCTGTTTTTT
TRBJ2-1 | NA | NA | TRBV11-2 | CASSSRGGNEQFF | TGTGCCAGCAGCTCCCGAGGTGGCAATGAGCAGTTCTTC
TRBJ1-1 | NA | NA | TRBV7-9 | CASSPLGDMATFENTEAFF | TGTGCCAGCAGCCCCTTGGGGGACATGGCAACGTTTGAGAACACTGAAGCTTTCTTT
TRBJ2-1 | NA | TRBD2 | TRBV6-5 | CASKLAGEGGNEQFF | TGTGCCAGCAAACTAGCGGGAGAGGGTGGAAATGAGCAGTTCTTC
TRBJ1-4 | NA | NA | TRBV14 | CASSQDLETPEKLFF | TGTGCCAGCAGCCAAGATCTGGAGACTCCTGAAAAACTGTTTTTT
TRBJ2-5 | NA | NA | TRBV6-1 | CASSVRGYPQETQYF | TGTGCCAGCAGTGTTAGAGGCTATCCCCAAGAGACCCAGTACTTC
TRBJ1-1 | NA | NA | TRBV27 | CASSSPQSGITEAFF | TGTGCCAGCAGTTCCCCCCAATCGGGGATCACTGAAGCTTTCTTT
TRBJ2-3 | NA | NA | TRBV6-4 | CASSGGSSTDTQYF | TGTGCCAGCAGTGGCGGCTCGAGCACAGATACGCAGTATTTT
TRBJ2-3 | NA | NA | TRBV7-8 | CASSEGGGPVTDTQYF | TGTGCCAGCAGCGAAGGGGGGGGACCCGTCACAGATACGCAGTATTTT
TRBJ2-1 | NA | NA | TRBV6-5 | CASTPGGANEQFF | TGTGCCAGCACCCCTGGGGGGGCGAATGAGCAGTTCTTC
TRBJ1-1 | NA | NA | TRBV5-4 | CASSLGPGKAFF | TGTGCCAGCAGCTTGGGGCCAGGGAAAGCTTTCTTT
TRBJ2-3 | NA | NA | TRBV28 | CASSSYGGSSTDTQYF | TGTGCCAGCAGTTCTTATGGGGGGTCTAGCACAGATACGCAGTATTTT
TRBJ2-7 | NA | TRBD2 | TRBV11-2 | CASSPPGLAGGYEQYF | TGTGCCAGCAGCCCTCCCGGACTAGCGGGGGGCTACGAGCAGTACTTC
TRBJ2-3 | NA | NA | TRBV5-4 | CASSSGRDTDTQYF | TGTGCCAGCAGCTCTGGCAGGGACACAGATACGCAGTATTTT
TRBJ1-5 | NA | NA | TRBV6-1 | CASSDVGEGNQPQHF | TGTGCCAGCAGTGATGTCGGGGAAGGCAATCAGCCCCAGCATTTT
TRBJ2-1 | NA | NA | TRBV11-3 | CASRHMADNTYNEQFF | TGTGCCAGCAGACATATGGCAGATAACACCTACAATGAGCAGTTCTTC
TRBJ2-3 | NA | TRBD1 | TRBV19 | CASHDRADTQYF | TGTGCCAGTCATGACAGGGCAGATACGCAGTATTTT
TRBJ2-1 | NA | TRBD2 | TRBV15 | CATARGGTSGIDEQFF | TGTGCCACCGCGAGGGGGGGGACTAGCGGGATAGATGAGCAGTTCTTC
TRBJ2-7 | NA | TRBD2 | TRBV7-9 | CASSLLLAVDEQYF | TGTGCCAGCAGCTTACTACTAGCGGTCGACGAGCAGTACTTC
TRBJ2-1 | NA | TRBD2 | TRBV27 | CASSSPVGGDNEQFF | TGTGCCAGCAGTTCCCCCGTGGGAGGGGACAATGAGCAGTTCTTC
TRBJ2-5 | NA | TRBD2 | TRBV6-6 | CASSLLAGGYQETQYF | TGTGCCAGCAGTCTACTAGCGGGAGGGTACCAAGAGACCCAGTACTTC
TRBJ1-5 | NA | TRBD1 | TRBV27 | CASRVSGGHQPQHF | TGTGCCAGCAGGGTTTCAGGGGGCCACCAGCCCCAGCATTTT
TRBJ2-1 | NA | NA | TRBV7-9 | CASSLRQGARHNEQFF | TGTGCCAGCAGCTTACGTCAGGGCGCGCGGCACAATGAGCAGTTCTTC
TRBJ1-5 | NA | TRBD1 | TRBV18 | CASSPDPGQNSYSNQPQHF | TGTGCCAGCTCACCTGATCCGGGACAGAATTCTTATAGCAATCAGCCCCAGCATTTT
TRBJ1-1 | NA | NA | TRBV27 | CASSQVASPVLEAFF | TGTGCCAGCAGCCAGGTGGCCTCCCCCGTATTAGAAGCTTTCTTT
TRBJ2-3 | once | NA | TRBV5-6 | CASSLSLTSTDTQYF | TGTGCCAGCAGTCTTTCATTAACTAGCACAGATACGCAGTATTTT
TRBJ2-7 | NA | NA | TRBV10-3 | CAISESRAERDEQYF | TGTGCCATCAGTGAGTCGAGGGCGGAGAGGGACGAGCAGTACTTC
TRBJ2-3 | once | NA | TRBV7-7 | CASSFTPSADTQYF | TGTGCTAGCAGCTTCACCCCCTCAGCAGATACGCAGTATTTT
TRBJ1-2 | few | TRBD1 | TRBV29-1 | CSVLRQGANGYTF | TGCAGCGTTCTCCGACAGGGGGCGAATGGCTACACCTTC
TRBJ2-1 | NA | TRBD2 | TRBV6-6 | CASSRDYVNEQFF | TGTGCCAGCAGCCGGGACTATGTCAATGAGCAGTTCTTC
TRBJ1-1 | NA | NA | TRBV28 | CASSLEAEAWNTEAFF | TGTGCCAGCAGCCTCGAGGCTGAGGCCTGGAACACTGAAGCTTTCTTT
TRBJ2-1 | NA | TRBD2 | TRBV2 | CASSEGASGRGYNEQFF | TGTGCCAGCAGTGAAGGGGCTAGCGGGAGGGGGTACAATGAGCAGTTCTTC
TRBJ2-7 | NA | TRBD1 | TRBV27 | CASSPRDSSVEQYF | TGTGCCAGCAGTCCTCGGGACAGTTCGGTCGAGCAGTACTTC